One and the same sample provided the 28 T cell receptor beta chains below, sequenced in a study of blood T cell repertoires in COVID-19. The data were produced by immunoSEQ multiplex PCR, yet TCRdb's version contains in-frame clones alone and is incomplete. The table has roughly 500,000 clones, approximately 88% seen once. The sample taken for sequencing was PBMCs or T cells enriched from blood (not recorded which). Receptors originate from a woman aged 40-49 years who had recovered from COVID-19.

This clone was detected once. The chain links TRBV6-5 to TRBJ2-5; no clear D gene. CDR3 length: 12 residues. The germline gives CDR1 MNHEY, CDR2 SVGAGI. Trimming left V 6 bases short and J 4 bases short, with 9 bases between. The CDR3 region is CASRQPRETQYF. Here the CDR3 DNA reads TGTGCCAGCAGACAGCCCCGAGAGACCCAGTACTTC.

V gene TRBV19 combines with J gene TRBJ1-3; D is undetermined. Germline CDR1 is LNHDA and CDR2 is SQIVND (reference sequence). There are 15 residues in the CDR3. V lost 2 bases, J lost 0 bases, and 8 bases lay in between. The CDR3 loop is CASSIFFSSGNTIYF. The CDR3, as DNA: TGTGCCAGTAGTATATTTTTCAGCTCTGGAAACACCATATATTTT.

The gene calls are TRBV5-4 and TRBJ1-2, with D possibly being TRBD1 (5 bases). From germline, CDR1 is SGHNT and CDR2 YYREEE (reference sequence). Deletions cut 3 bases from V and 10 bases from J, with 19 bases between. The CDR3 runs to 14 residues. CDR3 sequence (DNA): TGTGCCAGCAGCTCCTCAGGGATCCGATGGTCCTACACCTTC. Translation gives CASSSSGIRWSYTF. Based on the CDR3 plus reference TRBV5-4 and TRBJ1-2, the full variable domain is ETGVTQSPTHLIKTRGQQVTLRCSSQSGHNTVSWYQQALGQGPQFIFQYYREEENGRGNFPPRFSGLQFPNYSSELNVNALELDDSALYLCASSSSGIRWSYTFGSGTRLTVV.

The rearrangement links TRBV25-1 to TRBJ2-2, with 8 bases that match TRBD2. The germline V gene encodes CDR1 MGHDK and CDR2 SYGVNS. V gave up 2 bases and J gave up 3 bases; unmatched junction bases: 5. The CDR3 extends over 16 amino acids. The chain's CDR3 is CASSEPREGYTGELFF. In DNA form, the CDR3 reads TGTGCCAGCAGTGAACCTCGGGAGGGTTACACCGGGGAGCTGTTTTTT.

The rearrangement links TRBV2 to TRBJ2-2, with 7 bases lining up with TRBD2. The germline CDR1 and CDR2 sequences are SNHLY and FYNNEI. V dropped 8 bases and J dropped 3; count of bases not matched to a gene: 3. The CDR3 totals 13 residues. CDR3 bases: TGTGCCAGCGGGGGGGACTACACCGGGGAGCTGTTTTTT. As protein: CASGGDYTGELFF. Full variable domain (remainder filled in from reference TRBV2 and TRBJ2-2): EPEVTQTPSHQVTQMGQEVILRCVPISNHLYFYWYRQILGQKVEFLVSFYNNEISEKSEIFDDQFSVERPDGSNFTLKIRSTKLEDSAMYFCASGGDYTGELFFGEGSRLTVL.

This chain connects TRBV5-4 to TRBJ1-5, with D possibly matching TRBD1 (5 bases). The CDR3 has 17 amino acids. Germline assignment: CDR1 SGHNT and CDR2 YYREEE (reference sequence). With 0 bases removed from V and 4 bases from J, the gap between germline ends came to 17 bases. The CDR3 loop is CASSLGDGRALNQPQHF. Written as DNA, the CDR3 is TGTGCCAGCAGCTTGGGGGATGGCAGGGCCTTAAATCAGCCCCAGCATTTT.

The count of this clone is one. The chain links TRBV5-1 to TRBJ2-7, with D possibly being TRBD2 (6 bases). Germline loops: CDR1 SGHRS, CDR2 YFSETQ. CDR3 length equals 11 residues. The V end was cut by 8 bases, the J end by 5 bases, with 11 bases between. Here the CDR3 reads CASGGGNEQYF. The CDR3 nucleotides read TGCGCCAGTGGTGGAGGGAACGAGCAGTACTTC.

The chain has TRBV10-3 and TRBJ1-1, with a tentative D call TRBD1 (5 bases). Germline CDR1 and CDR2: ENHRY and SYGVKD. The CDR3 loop spans 13 amino acids. V was trimmed by 7 bases and J by 3 bases, leaving 12 bases between them. CDR3 residues: CAITTDRYTEAFF. The CDR3 DNA sequence: TGTGCCATCACTACCGACAGATACACTGAAGCTTTCTTT.

Comment on this clone: Within the sample, other DNA sequences also encode this same CDR3. The J gene is TRBJ1-2, the V gene TRBV18; 7 nucleotides line up with TRBD1. The CDR3 loop spans 13 amino acids. With 3 bases clipped from V and 3 bases from J, the junction kept 1 base outside the gene matches. Germline-derived CDR1 and CDR2 are KGHSH and LQKENI. CDR3 protein: CASSPGTDYGYTF. The CDR3, as DNA: TGTGCCAGCTCACCGGGGACAGACTATGGCTACACCTTC.

The chain is built from TRBV7-2 and TRBJ1-1, with D perhaps matching TRBD1 (5 bases). There are 14 residues in the CDR3. V shed 2 bases and J shed 3 bases, with 10 bases lying between them. Germline CDR1 is SGHTA and CDR2 is FQGNSA. CDR3 amino acids: CASSLQGGYTEAFF. CDR3 DNA sequence: TGTGCCAGCAGCTTACAGGGCGGATACACTGAAGCTTTCTTT.

This clone showed up just a few times. The chain recombines TRBV6-5 with TRBJ1-1, with 10 bases lining up with TRBD1. V lost 6 bases and J lost 5; bases outside the gene matches: 9. This CDR3 contains 15 residues. From germline, CDR1 is MNHEY and CDR2 SVGAGI. This CDR3 reads CASRRQGAPGTEAFF. The CDR3 DNA reads TGTGCCAGCAGGAGACAGGGGGCGCCAGGGACTGAAGCTTTCTTT.

V and J are TRBV9 and TRBJ2-2; 7 bases fit TRBD2. This CDR3 region has 16 residues. From germline, CDR1 is SGDLS and CDR2 YYNGEE. V lost 3 bases and J lost 0; bases outside the gene matches: 5. The CDR3 nucleotides read TGTGCCAGCAGCGCCCGACTAGCCCCGAACACCGGGGAGCTGTTTTTT. Its translation: CASSARLAPNTGELFF.

The CDR3 nucleotides read TGTGCCAGCAGCTTTGTAACACCTGAAGCTTTCTTT. Translating gives CASSFVTPEAFF. The V call is TRBV11-2, the J call TRBJ1-1, with D hard to call. The V end lost 3 bases, the J end lost 6 bases, and 8 bases lay between the germline ends. The length of the CDR3 is 12 residues. In germline, CDR1 is SGHAT, CDR2 FQNNGV.

V usage is TRBV19 and J usage is TRBJ2-4; TRBD2 matches at 13 bases. Unmatched junction bases numbered 8, after V lost 10 bases and J lost 2 bases. Germline V gene lookup returns CDR1 LNHDA and CDR2 SQIVND (reference sequence). The CDR3 has 16 amino acids. CDR3 sequence: CATTSGRAVSKNIQYF. The DNA for the CDR3 is TGTGCCACCACTAGCGGGAGGGCCGTCTCCAAAAACATTCAGTACTTC. The whole variable domain, remainder taken from reference TRBV19 and TRBJ2-4, is DGGITQSPKYLFRKEGQNVTLSCEQNLNHDAMYWYRQDPGQGLRLIYYSQIVNDFQKGDIAEGYSVSREKKESFPLTVTSAQKNPTAFYLCATTSGRAVSKNIQYFGAGTRLSVL.

This clone was detected only a few times. The CDR3 reads CASSRTGRTTYEQYF. The CDR3, as DNA: TGTGCCAGTAGTAGAACAGGGCGAACAACCTACGAGCAGTACTTC. The chain uses TRBV19 and TRBJ2-7, with D possibly being TRBD1 (6 bases). Germline values: CDR1 LNHDA, CDR2 SQIVND (reference sequence). CDR3 size: 15 residues. Trimming removed 4 bases at V and 2 bases at J, with 15 bases between. Variable domain in full (rest from reference TRBV19 and TRBJ2-7): DGGITQSPKYLFRKEGQNVTLSCEQNLNHDAMYWYRQDPGQGLRLIYYSQIVNDFQKGDIAEGYSVSREKKESFPLTVTSAQKNPTAFYLCASSRTGRTTYEQYFGPGTRLTVT.

This chain uses TRBV9 with TRBJ1-1, with a possible D match to TRBD1 (5 bases). This CDR3 is built from 14 residues. Per germline, CDR1 SGDLS and CDR2 YYNGEE. Trimming cost V 3 bases and J 3 bases, with 12 bases left between them. The CDR3 sequence is CASSGSSGYTEAFF. Written as DNA, the CDR3 is TGTGCCAGCAGCGGATCTTCAGGGTACACTGAAGCTTTCTTT.

V usage is TRBV4-1 and J usage is TRBJ2-2; D is unresolved. In germline, CDR1 is MGHRA, CDR2 YSYEKL. The CDR3 loop spans 13 amino acids. Trimming took off 6 bases at V and 1 base at J, with 6 bases between the two ends. CDR3 nucleotides: TGCGCCAGCAGTTCCGGGAACACCGGGGAGCTGTTTTTT. This translates into CASSSGNTGELFF.

The chain links TRBV7-2 to TRBJ2-7; TRBD2 aligns across 7 bases. Germline-derived CDR1 and CDR2 are SGHTA and FQGNSA. The V and J ends lost 1 base and 1 base, in that order; junction bases with no gene match: 4. CDR3 size: 15 residues. This chain's CDR3 is CASSLEAGSSYEQYF. CDR3 coding DNA: TGTGCCAGCAGCTTAGAAGCGGGAAGTTCCTACGAGCAGTACTTC.

The chain recombines TRBV19 with TRBJ1-4; D gene unclear. The germline gives CDR1 LNHDA, CDR2 SQIVND (reference sequence). The CDR3 runs 18 residues. Deletions cut 4 bases from V and 3 bases from J, with 21 bases between. The CDR3 region is CASSTTALTQISNEKLFF. CDR3 DNA: TGTGCCAGTAGTACCACCGCTCTGACACAGATATCTAATGAAAAACTGTTTTTT.

The J gene is TRBJ1-1, the V gene TRBV5-4; D not certain. V lost 2 bases, J lost 4 bases, and 9 bases lay in between. CDR1 and CDR2 from the germline V gene are SGHNT and YYREEE (reference sequence). The CDR3 extends over 13 amino acids. The CDR3 loop reads CASSFRGGTEAFF. For the CDR3, the DNA is TGTGCCAGCAGCTTTCGGGGTGGCACTGAAGCTTTCTTT.

The chain employs TRBV6-5 and TRBJ1-2; TRBD1 aligns across 8 bases. The germline V gene has CDR1 MNHEY and CDR2 SVGAGI. V shed 7 bases and J 6 bases; nucleotides not matched to a gene: 10. This CDR3 is 14 amino acids long. As DNA, the CDR3 is TGTGCCAGCACCTTTGACAGGGGTTCGGATGGCTACACCTTC. Amino acids: CASTFDRGSDGYTF.

The chain joins TRBV7-8 to TRBJ2-7; no reliable D call. The germline V gene has CDR1 SGHVS and CDR2 FQNEAQ. The CDR3 runs 12 residues. The ends were cut back, 5 bases at V and 2 bases at J, with 7 bases in the middle. CDR3 loop: CASSPSAYEQYF. CDR3 sequence (DNA): TGTGCCAGCAGCCCGAGCGCCTACGAGCAGTACTTC.

The DNA for the CDR3 is TGCGCCAGCAGCCAGGAGAACCCGAGCTCCTACAATGAGCAGTTCTTC. Translated: CASSQENPSSYNEQFF. The V and J genes are TRBV4-3 and TRBJ2-1; no firm D call. The CDR3 sequence is 16 residues long. Trimming pared 3 bases from V and 0 bases from J, leaving 12 bases between. The germline V gene encodes CDR1 LGHNA and CDR2 YSLEER.

The chain combines TRBV29-1 with TRBJ2-1; 10 nucleotides line up with TRBD2. Per germline, CDR1 SQVTM and CDR2 ANQGSEA. Losses at the gene ends were 6 bases for V and 5 bases for J; bases not matched to a gene: 10. The CDR3 has 15 residues. The CDR3 DNA follows: TGCAGCGTGGGGTCGGGACTAGCGAGAGACAATGAGCAGTTCTTC. Amino acid sequence: CSVGSGLARDNEQFF.

This clone showed up just once. This chain links TRBV19 with TRBJ1-5, with D unclear. The CDR3 loop spans 15 amino acids. Germline assignment: CDR1 LNHDA and CDR2 SQIVND (reference sequence). Trimming removed 7 bases from V and 3 bases from J, with 16 bases in between. The CDR3 DNA sequence: TGTGCCAGTATAGGCGGCGGGGAGGCCAATCAGCCCCAGCATTTT. Amino acids: CASIGGGEANQPQHF.

The chain couples TRBV12-5 to TRBJ2-3; 7 bases are a match to TRBD2. The ends lost 1 base at V and 5 bases at J; junction bases unmatched: 6. From germline, CDR1 is LGHNT and CDR2 FRNRAP. The CDR3 is made up of 15 amino acids. The CDR3 DNA sequence: TGTGCTAGTGGTTTGGCTGCGGGAGTAGGAGATACGCAGTATTTT. Residues: CASGLAAGVGDTQYF.

This chain uses TRBV5-1 with TRBJ2-1, with D possibly TRBD2 on 6 matching bases. The CDR3 loop spans 18 amino acids. V lost 4 bases and J 9 bases, leaving 29 bases between the germline ends. Germline loops: CDR1 SGHRS, CDR2 YFSETQ. The CDR3 region is CASSQRGAETRWRGEQFF. For the CDR3, the DNA is TGCGCCAGCAGCCAACGCGGGGCGGAAACTAGATGGAGGGGTGAGCAGTTCTTC.

This clone was seen only once. V usage is TRBV7-6 and J usage is TRBJ2-7; 12 bases fit TRBD1. The J segment lost 3 bases and the V segment lost 4 bases, leaving 7 bases of the junction unmatched. Germline assignment: CDR1 SGHVS and CDR2 FNYEAQ. The CDR3 has 16 amino acids. For the CDR3, the DNA is TGTGCCAGCAGCTCGGGACAGGGGGCTGATCTCTACGAGCAGTACTTC. Its protein product is CASSSGQGADLYEQYF. Drawing the rest from reference TRBV7-6 and TRBJ2-7, the complete variable domain is GAGVSQSPRYKVTKRGQDVALRCDPISGHVSLYWYRQALGQGPEFLTYFNYEAQQDKSGLPNDRFSAERPEGSISTLTIQRTEQRDSAMYRCASSSGQGADLYEQYFGPGTRLTVT.